The following is a T cell receptor (beta chain) sequence with its context. Antigen unknown. Reverse transcription of about 0.5 to 1 ug RNA used random hexamers. An immunoSEQ multiplex PCR generated amplified TCR beta CDR3 products spanning 54 Vbeta and 13 Jbeta. TCRdb ran MiXCR on the immunoSEQ multiplex PCR reads and lists one entry per CDR3 protein. The sample shows some 200,000 distinct CDR3 sequences, roughly 91% of them seen only once. This sample is drawn from a study of CD8 T cells in Susac syndrome. Sequencing of TCR beta, carried out with a high-throughput approach, was applied to CD8+ and CD4+ T cells from the blood. Negative isolation yielded the CD8+ and CD4+ T cells, while FACS enriched the TEMRA cells. General observations from the study: The CD4+ T cell repertoires, which came from Susac syndrome patients, showed no sign of clonal expansion.

The germline V gene has CDR1 SGDLS and CDR2 YYNGEE. V lost 4 bases to trimming and J lost 7 bases; unmatched junction nucleotides: 11. This CDR3 has 15 residues. The rearrangement joins TRBV9 to TRBJ1-1; 9 nucleotides line up with TRBD1. The receptor was derived from a human donor with Susac syndrome. The sequencing input was CD4+ T cells from PBMCs. The CDR3 DNA reads TGTGCCAGCAGCCCTAGCGCCGGGACAGGGTATGAAGCTTTCTTT. It specifies CASSPSAGTGYEAFF. The entire variable domain, with the rest obtained from reference TRBV9 and TRBJ1-1, is as follows: DSGVTQTPKHLITATGQRVTLRCSPRSGDLSVYWYQQSLDQGLQFLIQYYNGEERAKGNILERFSAQQFPDLHSELNLSSLELGDSALYFCASSPSAGTGYEAFFGQGTRLTVV.